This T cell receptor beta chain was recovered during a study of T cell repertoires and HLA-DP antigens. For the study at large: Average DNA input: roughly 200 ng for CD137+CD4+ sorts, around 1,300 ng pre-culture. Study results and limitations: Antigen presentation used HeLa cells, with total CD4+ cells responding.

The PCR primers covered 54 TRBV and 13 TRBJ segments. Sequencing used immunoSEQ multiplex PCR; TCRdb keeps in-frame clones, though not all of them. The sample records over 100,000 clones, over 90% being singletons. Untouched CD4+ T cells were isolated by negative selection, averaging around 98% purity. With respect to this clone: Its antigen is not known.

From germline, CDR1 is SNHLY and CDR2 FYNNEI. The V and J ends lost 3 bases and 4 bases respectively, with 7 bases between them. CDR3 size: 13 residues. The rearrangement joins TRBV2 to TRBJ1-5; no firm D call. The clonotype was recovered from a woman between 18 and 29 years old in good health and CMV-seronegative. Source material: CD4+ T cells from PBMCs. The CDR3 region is CASSDFPNQPQHF. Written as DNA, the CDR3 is TGTGCCAGCAGTGATTTTCCTAATCAGCCCCAGCATTTT. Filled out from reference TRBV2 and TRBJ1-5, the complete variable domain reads EPEVTQTPSHQVTQMGQEVILRCVPISNHLYFYWYRQILGQKVEFLVSFYNNEISEKSEIFDDQFSVERPDGSNFTLKIRSTKLEDSAMYFCASSDFPNQPQHFGDGTRLSIL.